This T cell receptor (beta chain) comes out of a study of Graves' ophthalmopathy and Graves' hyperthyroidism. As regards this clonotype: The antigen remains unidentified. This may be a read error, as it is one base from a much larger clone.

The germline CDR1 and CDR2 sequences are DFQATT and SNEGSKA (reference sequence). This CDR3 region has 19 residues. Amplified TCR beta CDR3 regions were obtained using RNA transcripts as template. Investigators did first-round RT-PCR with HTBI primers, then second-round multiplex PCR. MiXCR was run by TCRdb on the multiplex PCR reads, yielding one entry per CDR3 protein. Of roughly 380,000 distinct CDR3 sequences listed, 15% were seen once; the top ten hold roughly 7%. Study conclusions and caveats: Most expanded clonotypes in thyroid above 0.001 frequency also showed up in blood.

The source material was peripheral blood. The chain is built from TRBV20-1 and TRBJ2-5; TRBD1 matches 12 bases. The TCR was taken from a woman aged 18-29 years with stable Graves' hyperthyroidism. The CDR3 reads CSARDLRDRGRVNRETRYF. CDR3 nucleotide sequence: TGCAGTGCTAGAGATCTAAGGGACAGGGGGCGCGTAAATAGAGAGACCCGGTACTTC.